This T cell receptor (beta chain) comes out of a study of monozygotic twins with inflammatory bowel disease. Every TCR library used around 3,400 ng of total RNA. With the 5' RACE reads reprocessed, TCRdb shows one record per CDR3 protein and no DNA. This sample contains 160,000 or so distinct CDR3 sequences. The V gene's germline CDR1 is MDHEN and CDR2 SYDVKM. CDR3 size: 13 residues. This sequence originates from a human donor with ulcerative colitis or Crohn's disease, or a healthy co-twin of an affected twin (not recorded which). The rearrangement links TRBV28 to TRBJ1-3. Sequencing was performed on blood. This chain's CDR3 is CASSSASGNTIYF.